Listed here are 12 T cell receptor beta chains from one sample, sequenced in a study of T-cell memory formation after mild COVID-19. MiXCR, run by TCRdb on the 5' RACE reads, gives a single entry per CDR3 protein. In the table there are around 340,000 distinct CDR3 sequences, over 13% of which are singletons. Sequenced input: PBMCs or a T cell subset sorted from them (not recorded which). Receptor source: a man between 18 and 29 years old who had mild COVID-19 (a few samples of this study predate the infection). Cell type and time point are not known.

The CDR3 here is CATRAGTVEGNTEAFF. In nucleotides, the CDR3 is TGTGCCACCAGGGCCGGGACAGTTGAGGGGAACACTGAAGCTTTCTTT. The chain is built from TRBV24-1 and TRBJ1-1; 7 nucleotides agree with TRBD1. The CDR3 is made up of 16 amino acids. Germline assignment: CDR1 KGHDR and CDR2 SFDVKD. Trimming at V came to 7 bases and at J to 1 base, leaving 11 bases not matched to a gene.

The gene calls are TRBV11-2 and TRBJ1-5; perhaps TRBD1 as D (6 bases). V was cut by 5 bases and J by 5 bases, with 16 bases left in between. CDR1 SGHAT and CDR2 FQNNGV come from the germline V gene. CDR3 length: 15 amino acids. The CDR3 here is CASSRRGRGDQPQHF. CDR3 DNA: TGTGCCAGCAGCCGGCGGGGCAGGGGAGATCAGCCCCAGCATTTT. The full variable domain, its missing parts supplied by reference TRBV11-2 and TRBJ1-5, is EAGVAQSPRYKIIEKRQSVAFWCNPISGHATLYWYQQILGQGPKLLIQFQNNGVVDDSQLPKDRFSAERLKGVDSTLKIQPAKLEDSAVYLCASSRRGRGDQPQHFGDGTRLSIL.

The chain combines TRBV29-1 with TRBJ1-5; D might be TRBD1 (5 bases). Germline lookup yields CDR1 SQVTM and CDR2 ANQGSEA. The V end lost 7 bases, the J end lost 1 base, and 17 bases lay between the germline ends. There are 15 residues in the CDR3. CDR3 protein: CSAGVTGDSNQPQHF. The CDR3 nucleotides are TGCAGCGCGGGGGTGACGGGGGACAGCAATCAGCCCCAGCATTTT.

This clonotype appeared a few times. The rearrangement uses TRBV7-9 and TRBJ2-7; 8 bases line up with TRBD2. Germline trimming cut 2 bases from V and 2 bases from J; bases unmatched to any gene: 5. Germline assignment: CDR1 SEHNR and CDR2 FQNEAQ (reference sequence). CDR3 length: 15 amino acids. The CDR3 DNA reads as TGTGCCAGCAGCTTATTGACGGGGGGGGCCTACGAGCAGTACGTC. Translation gives CASSLLTGGAYEQYV.

This clonotype appeared many times. This chain uses TRBV5-8 with TRBJ2-1; D call uncertain. Per germline, CDR1 SGHTS and CDR2 YDEGEE. Trimming took 0 bases from V and 15 from J, leaving 13 bases between them. The CDR3 extends over 12 amino acids. This CDR3 is CASSLAVLRRFF. CDR3 sequence (DNA): TGTGCCAGCAGCTTGGCCGTGCTCCGGAGGTTCTTC.

This rearrangement joins TRBV6-5 to TRBJ2-3; 7 nucleotides line up with TRBD1. CDR3 length equals 14 residues. J gave up 1 base and V 6 bases, and 4 bases lay outside the gene matches. The V gene's germline CDR1 is MNHEY and CDR2 SVGAGI. CDR3 in amino acids: CASSRTGRTDTQYF. In DNA, the CDR3 is TGTGCCAGCAGCCGGACAGGCCGCACAGATACGCAGTATTTT.

This clonotype occurred a few times. The V gene is TRBV12-3 or TRBV12-4, the J gene TRBJ2-2, with D tentatively TRBD2 (5 bases). The CDR3 is 14 amino acids. With 8 bases removed from V and 4 bases from J, the gap between germline ends came to 14 bases. The CDR3 sequence: CASRVEAGTGELFF. CDR3 bases: TGTGCCAGCCGTGTCGAGGCGGGCACCGGGGAGCTGTTTTTT.

This clonotype was seen a few times. The chain employs TRBV5-5 and TRBJ2-2, with a tentative D call TRBD2 (6 bases). This CDR3 contains 15 residues. The germline V gene has CDR1 SGHKS and CDR2 YYEKEE (reference sequence). The ends were cut back, 4 bases at V and 0 bases at J, with 10 bases in the middle. In DNA, the CDR3 is TGTGCCAGCAGCCTTAGGGACTCGAACACCGGGGAGCTGTTTTTT. Protein product: CASSLRDSNTGELFF.

This clonotype was counted at least ten times. The chain carries TRBV9 and TRBJ1-1; no clear D gene. The CDR3 loop spans 15 amino acids. Germline values: CDR1 SGDLS, CDR2 YYNGEE. The V end lost 3 bases, the J end lost 0 bases, and 12 bases lay between the germline ends. CDR3 amino acids: CASSARQDVNTEAFF. The CDR3 nucleotides are TGTGCCAGCAGCGCCAGACAAGACGTGAACACTGAAGCTTTCTTT.

This clonotype was seen just once. This chain uses TRBV9 with TRBJ1-2, with D tentatively TRBD1 (6 bases). Trimming shortened V by 3 bases and J by 5 bases, and 14 bases separated the two germline ends. Germline lookup yields CDR1 SGDLS and CDR2 YYNGEE. The CDR3 is 14 residues long. The CDR3 sequence: CASSGIGQFYGYTF. DNA of the CDR3: TGTGCCAGCAGCGGGATTGGACAGTTTTATGGCTACACCTTC.

This clonotype was seen only a few times. CDR3 sequence (DNA): TGCGCCAGCAGCAGAGGACGGTCGAACACTGAAGCTTTCTTT. Translation gives CASSRGRSNTEAFF. This sequence joins TRBV5-1 and TRBJ1-1; no clear D gene. This CDR3 has 14 residues. Trimming cost V 4 bases and J 1 base, with 11 bases left between them. Germline V gene lookup returns CDR1 SGHRS and CDR2 YFSETQ.

The rearrangement joins TRBV6-5 to TRBJ1-1; D call uncertain. Trimming took 0 bases from V and 3 from J, leaving 8 bases between them. The CDR3 sequence is 14 residues long. Germline CDR1 and CDR2: MNHEY and SVGAGI. CDR3 protein: CASSYSPGYTEAFF. CDR3 nucleotides: TGTGCCAGCAGTTACTCGCCGGGGTACACTGAAGCTTTCTTT.